This T cell receptor beta chain was sequenced in a study of T cell repertoires in cytomegalovirus infection. With 4 bases clipped from V and 0 bases from J, the junction kept 4 bases outside the gene matches. The CDR3 runs to 15 residues. Germline V lookup: CDR1 KGHDR, CDR2 SFDVKD. TCRdb re-analysed the reads in MiXCR, keeping a single row per CDR3 protein. The sample includes about 500,000 distinct CDR3 sequences, about 33% of them seen just once. This clonotype showed up just a few times. What it binds is unknown. The chain is built from TRBV24-1 and TRBJ1-2; 7 bases are a match to TRBD1. The TCR was taken from a human donor in good health (CMV status not recorded). Some clones in this sample may be carry-over from other donors' samples. The material sequenced was cultured PBMCs, taken from culture after CMV antigen stimulation. The CDR3 here is CATSDPGTANYGYTF. The CDR3 DNA is TGTGCCACCAGTGACCCCGGGACAGCTAACTATGGCTACACCTTC.